These 2 T cell receptor beta chains were sequenced from one sample in a study of metastatic and nonmetastatic thyroid tumors. TCRdb re-processed the PCR reads through MiXCR. The sample contains some 15,000 clones, approximately 30% of which appear only once. Every patient underwent thyroid surgery untreated. The sample taken for sequencing was tumor tissue. These receptors were collected from a female donor with papillary thyroid cancer or a benign thyroid nodule (not recorded which). Some clones in this sample may be carry-over from other donors' samples.

This clone was counted ten times or more. A much larger clone is a single base away; this may be a read error. The V gene is TRBV10-3, the J gene TRBJ2-7; possibly TRBD1 for D (7 bases). The CDR3 is made up of 15 amino acids. V was clipped by 2 bases and J by 2 bases, with 13 bases between them. Germline V gene data show CDR1 as ENHRY and CDR2 as SYGVKD. The CDR3 sequence: CAISEDPRGAYEQYF. The CDR3, as DNA: TGTGCCATCAGTGAGGACCCCAGGGGGGCCTACGAGCAGTACTTC.

This sequence joins TRBV20-1 and TRBJ2-3, with a weak D call TRBD2 (6 bases). The CDR3 covers 16 residues. Germline values: CDR1 DFQATT, CDR2 SNEGSKA (reference sequence). The V end lost 1 base, the J end lost 3 bases, and 17 bases lay between the germline ends. CDR3 bases: TGCAGTGCTAGAGTATTTGGGGGGTCCTCGACAGATACGCAGTATTTT. This gives the protein CSARVFGGSSTDTQYF.